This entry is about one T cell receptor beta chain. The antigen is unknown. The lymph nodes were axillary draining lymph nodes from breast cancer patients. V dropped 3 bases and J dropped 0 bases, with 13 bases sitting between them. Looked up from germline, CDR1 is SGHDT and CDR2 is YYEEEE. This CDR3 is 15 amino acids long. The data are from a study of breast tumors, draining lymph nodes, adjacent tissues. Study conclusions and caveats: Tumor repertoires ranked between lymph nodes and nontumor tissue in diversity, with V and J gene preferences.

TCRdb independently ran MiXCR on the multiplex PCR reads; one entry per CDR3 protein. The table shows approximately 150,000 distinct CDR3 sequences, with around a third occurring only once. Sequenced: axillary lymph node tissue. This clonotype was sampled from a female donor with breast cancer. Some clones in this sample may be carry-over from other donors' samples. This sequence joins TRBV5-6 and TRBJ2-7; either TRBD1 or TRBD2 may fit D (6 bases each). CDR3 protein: CASSSWGAYSYEQYF. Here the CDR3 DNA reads TGTGCCAGCAGCTCCTGGGGGGCCTACTCCTACGAGCAGTACTTC.